Below are 12 T cell receptor beta chains sequenced from a single sample in a study of blood T cell repertoires in COVID-19. The method was immunoSEQ multiplex PCR; TCRdb's version includes in-frame clones alone and lacks a portion of them. The table includes more than 95,000 clones, 81% detected once. Sequencing was done on a sample of peripheral blood. All receptors come from a man aged 30 to 39 with COVID-19, enrolled during active disease.

This clone appeared a few times. The V call is TRBV7-8, the J call TRBJ1-1; D not certain. The V and J ends lost 3 bases and 4 bases respectively, with 12 bases between them. This CDR3 spans 14 amino acids. CDR1 is SGHVS, CDR2 FQNEAQ, per germline. The chain's CDR3 is CASSFQTTGTEAFF. CDR3 DNA: TGTGCCAGCAGCTTTCAGACTACGGGCACTGAAGCTTTCTTT.

To note about this clone: Other DNA sequences from this sample encode an identical CDR3 as well. The chain combines TRBV5-6 with TRBJ2-3, with 7 nucleotides matching TRBD2. Germline trimming cut 0 bases from V and 0 bases from J; bases unmatched to any gene: 4. CDR1 and CDR2 from the germline V gene are SGHDT and YYEEEE. There are 16 residues in the CDR3. CDR3 residues: CASSLAAGLSTDTQYF. The CDR3, as DNA: TGTGCCAGCAGCTTGGCAGCGGGGTTAAGCACAGATACGCAGTATTTT.

This chain connects TRBV19 to TRBJ1-4; 10 positions match TRBD1. CDR3 length equals 15 residues. Germline V CDR1 and CDR2: LNHDA, SQIVND (reference sequence). Trimming took 3 bases from V and 3 from J; bases not matched to a gene: 1. The CDR3 spells CASSIGQGANEKLFF. CDR3 nucleotide sequence: TGTGCCAGTAGTATCGGACAGGGGGCTAATGAAAAACTGTTTTTT. Full variable domain (outside the CDR3, taken from reference TRBV19 and TRBJ1-4): DGGITQSPKYLFRKEGQNVTLSCEQNLNHDAMYWYRQDPGQGLRLIYYSQIVNDFQKGDIAEGYSVSREKKESFPLTVTSAQKNPTAFYLCASSIGQGANEKLFFGSGTQLSVL.

This clone was seen a single time. The gene calls are TRBV19 and TRBJ2-1; TRBD1 matches at 7 bases. The CDR3 runs to 14 residues. CDR1 and CDR2 from the germline V gene are LNHDA and SQIVND (reference sequence). V trimming: 5 bases; J trimming: 3 bases; junction bases outside the gene matches: 4. CDR3 residues: CASSYRGNYNEQFF. The CDR3 DNA is TGTGCCAGTAGTTACAGGGGAAACTACAATGAGCAGTTCTTC.

The chain joins TRBV28 to TRBJ1-2; 7 nucleotides match TRBD1. The CDR3 totals 13 residues. The germline gives CDR1 MDHEN, CDR2 SYDVKM. After removal of 6 bases from V and 7 bases from J, the junction contained 8 bases not matched to a gene. CDR3: CASRRQGESGYTF. In DNA, the CDR3 is TGTGCCAGCAGGAGACAGGGTGAGAGTGGCTACACCTTC.

Comment on this clone: The same CDR3 arises from other DNA sequences in this sample as well. This chain links TRBV6-5 with TRBJ1-2, with 9 bases identical to TRBD1. This CDR3 region has 13 residues. Trimming at V came to 4 bases and at J to 7 bases, leaving 4 bases not matched to a gene. The germline V gene encodes CDR1 MNHEY and CDR2 SVGAGI. The CDR3 sequence is CASSSGQGGGYTF. The CDR3 DNA reads TGTGCCAGCAGTTCGGGACAGGGTGGTGGCTACACCTTC.

This rearrangement joins TRBV29-1 to TRBJ2-2; TRBD2 might be the D (5 bases). The CDR3 spans 13 residues. V shed 8 bases and J shed 1 base, with 11 bases lying between them. Germline loops: CDR1 SQVTM, CDR2 ANQGSEA. The CDR3 is CSSLGGNTGELFF. The CDR3 DNA sequence: TGCAGCTCCCTCGGAGGGAACACCGGGGAGCTGTTTTTT.

The chain combines TRBV30 with TRBJ2-3, with D unresolved. V lost 6 bases to trimming and J lost 1 base, with 14 bases between them. This CDR3 has 14 amino acids. The germline gives CDR1 GTSNPN, CDR2 SVGIG (reference sequence). Here the CDR3 DNA reads TGTGCCTGCACCCTGGGCCCCGGCACAGATACGCAGTATTTT. Translation: CACTLGPGTDTQYF.

The chain links TRBV28 to TRBJ1-2, with 7 positions matching TRBD1. Germline CDR1 is MDHEN and CDR2 is SYDVKM. The CDR3 has 16 amino acids. Trimming took 6 bases from V and 5 from J; bases not matched to a gene: 15. The CDR3 bases are TGTGCCAGCAGCGCATCGACAGGGTTTCCCACTTATGGCTACACCTTC. Protein: CASSASTGFPTYGYTF.

The chain is built from TRBV7-6 and TRBJ2-7; D perhaps matches TRBD1 (7 bases). The CDR3 sequence is 15 residues long. Germline V gives CDR1 SGHVS, CDR2 FNYEAQ. Between the trimmed V and J ends, which lost 4 bases and 1 base, there was a span of 14 bases. CDR3 protein: CASSSGDSLSYEQYF. In DNA, the CDR3 is TGTGCCAGCAGCTCGGGGGACAGCTTGTCCTACGAGCAGTACTTC.

This rearrangement joins TRBV6-5 to TRBJ1-5; TRBD1 matches at 7 bases. V shed 7 bases, J shed 0 bases, and the junction held 6 bases outside the gene matches. The V gene's germline CDR1 is MNHEY and CDR2 SVGAGI. This CDR3 is 15 amino acids long. CDR3 protein: CASKTGQYSNQPQHF. Here the CDR3 DNA reads TGTGCCAGCAAGACAGGGCAATATAGCAATCAGCCCCAGCATTTT.

For the CDR3, the DNA is TGTGCACGAGGACTAGCGGGGAGTTGGGAGCAGTACTTC. Translation gives CARGLAGSWEQYF. The chain carries TRBV12-2 and TRBJ2-7; the table calls TRBD2, which could not be checked here. TRBV12-2 is a pseudogene. The CDR3 runs to 13 residues.